Below, 28 T cell receptor beta chains from the same sample are listed, as sequenced in a study of blood T cells in healthy people across ages. Next came a second PCR, run for about 7 to 12 cycles, which used a sample-barcoded 5' primer along with a J-beta primer mix. TCRdb re-called the 5' RACE reads with MiXCR, one entry per CDR3 protein. The repertoire holds about 780,000 distinct CDR3 sequences, with 62% as singletons. The specimen sequenced was blood. These receptors were collected from a man aged 25 to 45 in good health.

The V call is TRBV2, the J call TRBJ2-3; D unresolved. This CDR3 spans 16 amino acids. V was pared by 4 bases and J by 2 bases, with 16 bases between. Per the germline V gene, CDR1 is SNHLY and CDR2 is FYNNEI. In nucleotides, the CDR3 is TGTGCCAGCAGTGCTGCTCCGAGACTCACCACAGATACGCAGTATTTT. Its translation is CASSAAPRLTTDTQYF.

This sequence joins TRBV6-4 and TRBJ2-1, with D perhaps TRBD2 (5 bases). This CDR3 comprises 16 residues. Germline CDR1 reads MRHNA; CDR2 reads SNTAGT. The V end lost 5 bases, the J end lost 0 bases, and 14 bases lay between the germline ends. The CDR3 reads CASSRDSVSSYNEQFF. In DNA form, the CDR3 reads TGTGCCAGCAGTCGGGATAGCGTTAGCTCCTACAATGAGCAGTTCTTC.

This clonotype was seen more than once but under ten times. Sequence at one end of the junction differs from germline and may be a read error. The gene calls are TRBV29-1 and TRBJ1-4; tentative D call: TRBD1 (5 bases). The CDR3 totals 13 residues. Germline V gene data show CDR1 as SQVTM and CDR2 as ANQGSEA. CDR3 sequence reads: CSVERGPNGKLFF. The CDR3 coding sequence is TGCAGCGTTGAAAGGGGCCCGAATGGAAAACTGTTTTTT.

V and J are TRBV29-1 and TRBJ2-3; 9 bases agree with TRBD2. The CDR3 sequence is 15 residues long. Germline-derived CDR1 and CDR2 are SQVTM and ANQGSEA. V dropped 6 bases and J dropped 5; count of bases not matched to a gene: 12. This CDR3 is CSVTQGRGGIDTQYF. The DNA of the CDR3 is TGCAGCGTCACCCAAGGGCGGGGGGGCATAGATACGCAGTATTTT.

The sample holds one count of this clonotype. The V and J genes are TRBV9 and TRBJ2-4; 8 bases are shared with TRBD2. The J call is doubtful: the DNA matches TRBJ2-7 better. There are 17 residues in the CDR3. CDR1 is SGDLS and CDR2 is YYNGEE in the germline V gene. CDR3 protein: CASSTRAVTSEAYEQYF. CDR3 sequence (DNA): TGTGCCAGCAGCACCAGGGCGGTGACTAGCGAAGCCTACGAGCAGTACTTC.

The V and J genes are TRBV11-1 and TRBJ1-1; 9 nucleotides align to TRBD1. This CDR3 spans 15 amino acids. The germline V gene encodes CDR1 SGHAT and CDR2 FQDESV (reference sequence). The V gene end was trimmed by 6 bases and the J gene end by 4 bases; junction bases not matched to a gene: 9. The CDR3 region is CASSIATGGGTEAFF. CDR3 nucleotide sequence: TGTGCCAGCAGTATTGCCACAGGGGGCGGCACTGAAGCTTTCTTT. Supplemented by reference TRBV11-1 and TRBJ1-1, the full variable domain reads EAEVAQSPRYKITEKSQAVAFWCDPISGHATLYWYRQILGQGPELLVQFQDESVVDDSQLPKDRFSAERLKGVDSTLKIQPAELGDSAMYLCASSIATGGGTEAFFGQGTRLTVV.

This clonotype was seen a handful of times. The CDR3 DNA follows: TGTGCCAGCAGTTTGGGACTAGCGGGGGCCAATGAGCAGTTCTTC. Translation: CASSLGLAGANEQFF. The J gene is TRBJ2-1, the V gene TRBV12-3 or TRBV12-4; 14 positions agree with TRBD2. Trimming took 3 bases from V and 6 from J; bases not matched to a gene: 1. The CDR3 has 15 residues.

J is TRBJ2-2 and V is TRBV7-3; D perhaps matches TRBD2 (7 bases). CDR3 length equals 17 residues. V was pared by 6 bases and J by 2 bases, with 19 bases between. Germline V gene sequence: CDR1 SGHTA, CDR2 FQGTGA. CDR3 nucleotides: TGTGCCAGCAGTTGGGGGTCGGGGGGCCCCAACACCGGGGAGCTGTTTTTT. As protein: CASSWGSGGPNTGELFF.

The chain couples TRBV9 to TRBJ2-5, with 11 positions matching TRBD2. The J call may be in error: the DNA end matches TRBJ2-7 better. Germline V gene lookup returns CDR1 SGDLS and CDR2 YYNGEE. The CDR3 runs 16 residues. The CDR3 region has the DNA TGTGCCAGCAGCGTAGGTACTAGCGGGGGCCTCTACGAGCAGTACTTC. Translation: CASSVGTSGGLYEQYF.

This clonotype showed up just a few times. This rearrangement joins TRBV7-9 to TRBJ1-4; D unclear. CDR1 is SEHNR and CDR2 is FQNEAQ in the germline V gene (reference sequence). Trimming removed 2 bases at V and 1 base at J, with 14 bases between. There are 17 residues in the CDR3. CDR3 loop: CASSLTPYSGTNEKLFF. CDR3 coding DNA: TGTGCCAGCAGCTTAACCCCCTACTCAGGAACTAATGAAAAACTGTTTTTT.

J is TRBJ2-3 and V is TRBV7-2; D might be TRBD2 (5 bases). Trimming cost V 0 bases and J 6 bases, with 16 bases left between them. This CDR3 has 16 amino acids. CDR1 and CDR2 from the germline V gene are SGHTA and FQGNSA. CDR3 in amino acids: CASSLARLALGDTQYF. Here the CDR3 DNA reads TGTGCCAGCAGCTTAGCACGACTCGCACTAGGGGATACGCAGTATTTT.

This chain joins TRBV27 and TRBJ2-7; the D gene is possibly TRBD1 (5 bases). The CDR3 runs 13 residues. Trimming took off 5 bases at V and 4 bases at J, with 12 bases between the two ends. Germline V lookup: CDR1 MNHEY, CDR2 SMNVEV (reference sequence). CDR3 sequence: CASSVTTAYEQYF. The CDR3 region has the DNA TGTGCCAGCAGTGTGACGACAGCGTACGAGCAGTACTTC.

The V gene is TRBV5-1, the J gene TRBJ2-3; possibly TRBD1 for D (6 bases). The CDR3 sequence is 15 residues long. Germline loops: CDR1 SGHRS, CDR2 YFSETQ. Trimming took 2 bases from V and 2 from J, leaving 12 bases between them. CDR3 in DNA: TGCGCCAGCAGCTTAAGAGGGGGTTACACAGATACGCAGTATTTT. It is translated as CASSLRGGYTDTQYF.

The chain recombines TRBV6-6 with TRBJ2-4; the D gene is possibly TRBD2 (5 bases). The J call may not be correct, given that the DNA end is closer to TRBJ2-7. The CDR3 sequence is 15 residues long. Germline values: CDR1 MNHNY, CDR2 SVGAGI (reference sequence). CDR3 DNA sequence: TGTGCCAGCAGTTACTCCCATCCAGACTACAGCGAGCAGTACTTC. This sequence encodes CASSYSHPDYSEQYF.

This clonotype was found a few times. Its ends do not fully match the called genes, so a read error is possible. V usage is TRBV4-3 and J usage is TRBJ2-7; 8 bases fit TRBD1. CDR1 and CDR2 (germline): LGHNA, YSLEER. The CDR3 spans 15 residues. CDR3 sequence: CASSQRTGSSYEQYF. In nucleotides, the CDR3 is TGTGCCAGCAGCCAAAGGACAGGGTCCTCCTACGAGCAGTACTTC.

The chain joins TRBV27 to TRBJ2-7, with a tentative D call TRBD1 (6 bases). In germline, CDR1 is MNHEY, CDR2 SMNVEV (reference sequence). The CDR3 runs to 15 residues. Trimming removed 2 bases from V and 3 bases from J, with 14 bases in between. The CDR3 protein is CASSLVTGLGYEQYF. CDR3 bases: TGTGCCAGCAGTTTAGTCACAGGGCTAGGCTACGAGCAGTACTTC.

The V and J genes are TRBV12-3 or TRBV12-4 and TRBJ2-3, with a weak D call TRBD1 (6 bases). CDR3 length: 20 residues. Trimming shortened V by 6 bases and J by 0 bases, and 28 bases separated the two germline ends. The CDR3 coding sequence is TGTGCCAGCAGCCGACCGGGACAAATATTGGACGGATCTAGCACAGATACGCAGTATTTT. Encoded protein: CASSRPGQILDGSSTDTQYF.

The chain recombines TRBV20-1 with TRBJ2-3; TRBD2 matches 9 bases. The germline CDR1 and CDR2 sequences are DFQATT and SNEGSKA (reference sequence). The ends lost 0 bases at V and 2 bases at J; junction bases unmatched: 12. The CDR3 extends over 18 amino acids. The chain's CDR3 is CSARDKGSGGPITDTQYF. The DNA of the CDR3 is TGCAGTGCTAGAGATAAGGGTAGCGGGGGACCGATCACAGATACGCAGTATTTT.

The genes are TRBV20-1 and TRBJ1-2, with TRBD1 matching over 8 bases. The CDR3 has 13 residues. The V gene's germline CDR1 is DFQATT and CDR2 SNEGSKA (reference sequence). Losses at the gene ends were 2 bases for V and 6 bases for J; bases not matched to a gene: 5. The CDR3 sequence is CSARSQGADGYTF. Here the CDR3 DNA reads TGCAGTGCTAGAAGCCAGGGGGCGGATGGCTACACCTTC.

V gene TRBV29-1 combines with J gene TRBJ2-7; 8 positions match TRBD2. The CDR3 length is 16 residues. Trimming cost V 2 bases and J 4 bases; bases outside gene matches: 13. Germline loops: CDR1 SQVTM, CDR2 ANQGSEA. DNA of the CDR3: TGCAGCGTTGAAATCGGTGCGGGGGGTATTCCGTACGAGCAGTACTTC. Translating it yields CSVEIGAGGIPYEQYF.

The rearrangement links TRBV28 to TRBJ2-7, with TRBD1 matching 7 bases. Germline V CDR1 and CDR2: MDHEN, SYDVKM. Trimming at V came to 1 base and at J to 1 base, leaving 4 bases not matched to a gene. There are 15 residues in the CDR3. This CDR3 is CASSLSYRGSYEQYF. CDR3 in DNA: TGTGCCAGCAGTTTATCCTACAGGGGATCCTACGAGCAGTACTTC. Based on the CDR3 plus reference TRBV28 and TRBJ2-7, the full variable domain is DVKVTQSSRYLVKRTGEKVFLECVQDMDHENMFWYRQDPGLGLRLIYFSYDVKMKEKGDIPEGYSVSREKKERFSLILESASTNQTSMYLCASSLSYRGSYEQYFGPGTRLTVT.

This clonotype was counted only a few times. The J gene is TRBJ2-3, the V gene TRBV9; 9 nucleotides align to TRBD1. Looked up from germline, CDR1 is SGDLS and CDR2 is YYNGEE. V was pared by 0 bases and J by 8 bases, with 16 bases of the junction left unmatched. CDR3 size: 18 residues. The CDR3 region is CASSVDPPGQGGGGTQYF. The CDR3 DNA follows: TGTGCCAGCAGCGTAGACCCGCCGGGACAGGGTGGGGGAGGTACGCAGTATTTT.

This clonotype was found a few times. V is TRBV29-1 and J is TRBJ2-7; tentatively, D is TRBD1 (6 bases). Trimming stripped 5 bases from V and 0 bases from J, with 14 bases between. Germline V gene data show CDR1 as SQVTM and CDR2 as ANQGSEA. This CDR3 is 14 amino acids long. The CDR3 protein is CSVWDMGSSYEQYF. Written as DNA, the CDR3 is TGCAGCGTTTGGGACATGGGTAGCTCCTACGAGCAGTACTTC.

This clonotype was counted once. The rearrangement joins TRBV29-1 to TRBJ2-4, with D possibly being TRBD1 (8 bases). CDR1 SQVTM and CDR2 ANQGSEA come from the germline V gene. The CDR3 is 15 amino acids. Between the trimmed V and J ends, which lost 7 bases and 12 bases, there was a span of 28 bases. The CDR3 here is CSGGTTGAGLAAQYF. The CDR3 coding sequence is TGCAGCGGCGGGACGACAGGGGCAGGGCTAGCGGCTCAGTACTTC.

This clonotype was counted at least ten times. V usage is TRBV20-1 and J usage is TRBJ2-5; D unclear. V shed 3 bases and J shed 5 bases, with 4 bases lying between them. The CDR3 runs to 10 residues. The germline gives CDR1 DFQATT, CDR2 SNEGSKA (reference sequence). As DNA, the CDR3 is TGCAGTGCTAGGAGGGAGACCCAGTACTTC. Translation: CSARRETQYF.

The V and J genes are TRBV7-9 and TRBJ1-4, with D uncertain. CDR3 size: 16 residues. The germline V and J ends were trimmed by 2 bases and 8 bases, with 18 bases remaining between them. Per germline, CDR1 SEHNR and CDR2 FQNEAQ (reference sequence). CDR3: CASSLTSGVGTEKLFF. The CDR3 DNA follows: TGTGCCAGCAGCTTAACATCGGGAGTCGGCACGGAAAAACTGTTTTTT.

In DNA form, the CDR3 reads TGCAGTGCTAGTTACCGCCTCCAGGAGACCCAGTACTTC. Protein sequence: CSASYRLQETQYF. The chain joins TRBV20-1 to TRBJ2-5; D call uncertain. The CDR3 sequence is 13 residues long. The germline V gene encodes CDR1 DFQATT and CDR2 SNEGSKA (reference sequence). V shed 3 bases and J shed 5 bases, with 13 bases lying between them.

The chain is built from TRBV4-3 and TRBJ2-7, with D possibly TRBD2 on 5 matching bases. This CDR3 comprises 14 residues. Germline-derived CDR1 and CDR2 are LGHNA and YSLEER. The V and J ends lost 4 bases and 3 bases respectively, with 13 bases between them. This chain's CDR3 is CASSPTRHFYEQYF. CDR3 DNA sequence: TGCGCCAGCAGCCCTACTAGACACTTCTACGAGCAGTACTTC.